Listed here is a single TCR beta chain. This sample was taken from a study of blood T cells in healthy people across ages. Through a sample-barcoded 5' primer and a J-beta primer mix, a second PCR was run for roughly 6 to 12 cycles. Using its own MiXCR run on the 5' RACE reads, TCRdb lists one record per CDR3 protein. Of approximately 820,000 distinct CDR3 sequences listed, around 45% are singletons. The CDR3 spans 17 residues. With 0 bases removed from V and 5 bases from J, the gap between germline ends came to 14 bases. In germline, CDR1 is LGHNA, CDR2 YNFKEQ. The chain joins TRBV4-2 to TRBJ2-6, with D unresolved. The TCR originated in a man aged 55-75 years in good health. Sequencing was done on a sample of blood. The CDR3 DNA sequence: TGTGCCAGCAGCCAAGATGGACCCGGCTTGCGGGCCAACGTCCTGACTTTC. This translates into CASSQDGPGLRANVLTF.